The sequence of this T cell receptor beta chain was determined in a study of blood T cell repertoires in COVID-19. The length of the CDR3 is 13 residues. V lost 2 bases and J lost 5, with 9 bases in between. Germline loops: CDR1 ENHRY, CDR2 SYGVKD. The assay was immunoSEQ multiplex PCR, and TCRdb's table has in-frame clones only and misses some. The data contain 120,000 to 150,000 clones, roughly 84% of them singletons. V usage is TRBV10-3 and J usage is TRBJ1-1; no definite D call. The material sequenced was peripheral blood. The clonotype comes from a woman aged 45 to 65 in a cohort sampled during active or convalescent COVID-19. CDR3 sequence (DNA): TGTGCCATCAGTGAGGCTCCGGAGACTGAAGCTTTCTTT. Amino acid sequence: CAISEAPETEAFF.